The following is a TCR beta chain sequence with its context. As yet, its antigen is unknown. The primer mix had 60 Vbeta and 13 Jbeta primers. Clones were sequenced by immunoSEQ multiplex PCR, and TCRdb holds only the in-frame ones, with some missing. The sample holds 110,000 or so clones, approximately 74% seen once. The CDR3 consists of 17 residues. The sample is drawn from a study of cytomegalovirus exposure and HLA in healthy donors. In the study overall: In terms of ancestry, the Caucasian-associated cluster contained 75% to 90% of the 398 genotyped donors. Study observations and caveats: The study recorded 160 or so TCR beta chains that were cytomegalovirus-associated. HLA alleles showed associations with approximately 15,000 TCR beta sequences in a later analysis, at a 0.05 false discovery rate.

Sequenced: PBMCs. The V call is TRBV12-1, the J call TRBJ2-5; TRBD2 is taken as the D call from the table, unchecked against the DNA. TRBV12-1 is a pseudogene segment. The TCR comes from a woman between 45 and 60 years old in good health and CMV-seropositive. As DNA, the CDR3 is TGTGCCCTAAAGTGGCGGCCTAGCGGGCTCCGCCGGGAGACCCAGTACTTC. This gives the protein CALKWRPSGLRRETQYF.